This T cell receptor (beta chain) derives from a study of cytomegalovirus exposure and HLA in healthy donors. Looking at the study overall: Early on, a data release was issued that held tens of millions of unique TCRs from HLA-typed donors. Overall study results and limits: Segments of the TCR beta V type were, in most cases, productive about 87% or about 30% of the time in an earlier analysis. After further analysis at a later stage, some 15,000 TCR beta sequences were associated with HLA alleles at 0.05 false discovery rate. Common viral pathogens seemed to be connected with several of the most significant clusters, according to a later analysis.

The PCR made use of 60 Vbeta and 13 Jbeta primers. Repertoires were generated with immunoSEQ multiplex PCR, while TCRdb's copy carries only in-frame clones and drops some. Of about 170,000 clones listed, around 84% were seen once; the top ten hold 1%. CDR3 length equals 16 residues. V lost 6 bases and J lost 2, with 17 bases in between. Germline CDR1 MDHEN, CDR2 SYDVKM. Points on this clone: Its antigen is undetermined.

Sequenced material: PBMCs. The rearrangement links TRBV28 to TRBJ2-1, with a tentative D call TRBD2 (5 bases). The sequence was collected from a boy aged 2 to 9 in good health and CMV-seronegative. CDR3 sequence (DNA): TGTGCCAGCAGCAAAAGGAGGCGGGCGACCTACAATGAGCAGTTCTTC. Amino acid sequence: CASSKRRRATYNEQFF.